The sequence of this TCR beta chain was determined in a study of OX40 agonist ivuxolimab in advanced cancers. Study-wide context: Ivuxolimab was a fully human IgG2 agonistic monoclonal antibody targeting the costimulatory receptor OX40 (CD134). Intravenous ivuxolimab was administered to patients every 2 weeks at six dose levels: 0.01, 0.1, 0.3, 1.5, 3 and 10 mg/kg. Among the roughly 52 dose-escalation patients, around 19 had hepatocellular carcinoma, approximately 15 melanoma, 9 renal cell carcinoma and 9 head and neck cancer. In the dose-escalation cohort, roughly 80% of patients were male, and the mean age was about 55 years, with a range of about 23 to 85. Patients were allowed to have had prior anti-PD-1, anti-PD-L1 or anti-CTLA-4 therapy, and approximately 37% of the dose-escalation patients had been treated with checkpoint inhibitors. Partial responses were achieved by three dose-escalation patients, of whom one had hepatocellular carcinoma and two had cutaneous melanoma. Peripheral TCRbeta sequencing aimed to test whether ivuxolimab altered TCR sequence diversity and caused clonal T-cell expansion. The paper covers the monotherapy dose-escalation part of the phase I ivuxolimab trial, which included N of about 56 patients.

Patients with autoimmune disease history or receiving systemic immunosuppression were excluded from the trial. Peripheral blood for TCR sequencing was collected from all dose cohorts at baseline, on cycle 4 day 1, and on cycle 7 day 1. The samples were drawn from a first-in-human, open-label, multicenter phase I dose-escalation trial of ivuxolimab. Adults with locally advanced or metastatic head and neck squamous cell, hepatocellular, melanoma or renal cell carcinoma were enrolled in the trial. Before TCR sequencing, CD4+ and CD8+ T cells were separately sorted from peripheral blood. The paper's findings and limits, for the study overall: After ivuxolimab, CD8+ T cells had more expanded clones than CD4+ T cells on average. Low levels of normalized T-cell clonal expansion were also seen in some patients who did not respond. At doses of 0.1 to 3.0 mg/kg, clonal expansion of both CD4+ and CD8+ blood T cells was observed from baseline to week 6. Which antigens the clonally expanded peripheral T cells were specific for was not determined. In the 0.1-3.0 mg/kg groups, partial responders had among the lowest normalized peripheral clonal expansion, particularly in CD8+ T cells.

The CDR1 and CDR2 encoded by the germline V gene are SGHTA and FQGNSA. Ends trimmed: V by 3 bases, J by 4 bases; bases unmatched to a gene: 4. Taken from cysteine to phenylalanine, the CDR3 has 15 residues. This entry keeps only the CDR3 DNA: 45 bases, framed from base 1. For sequencing of the TCRbeta CDR3 region, genomic DNA was extracted from the sorted cells. The immunoSEQ Assay was used to sequence the TCRbeta CDR3 regions. TCRdb retrieved this table from immuneACCESS and kept in-frame rearrangements only. Not all clones are present; in checked studies, unresolved V genes account for under half, and no reason is known for the remainder. The sample contains around 60,000 clones, around 90% of them found a single time. Together, the top ten hold 20% to 25% of the sample. Comments on this clone: Which antigen it targets is not known. It has no much larger one-base neighbor in the sample; base qualities were not kept.

Material: CD4+ or CD8+ T cells sorted from blood, obtained in a trial of the OX40 agonist ivuxolimab. The sequence joins TRBV7-2 to TRBJ2-1, and 9 junctional nucleotides match TRBD2. The receptor was isolated from an adult with an advanced solid tumor such as melanoma, head and neck, liver or kidney cancer. This receptor carries the CDR3 CASSLGLAGYNEQFF. The nucleotides are TGTGCCAGCAGCTTGGGACTAGCAGGGTACAATGAGCAGTTCTTC.